This is a list of T cell receptor beta chains from one sample in a study of OX40 agonist ivuxolimab in advanced cancers. The protocol was immunoSEQ multiplex PCR, while the TCRdb copy is restricted to in-frame clones and leaves out a portion. The sample contains around 40,000 clones, more than 75% of which appear only once. This material consisted of CD4+ or CD8+ T cells sorted from blood, taken in a trial of the OX40 agonist ivuxolimab. Receptor source: an adult with an advanced solid tumor such as melanoma, head and neck, liver or kidney cancer. CDR3s include the opening cysteine and the closing phenylalanine or tryptophan. Each record gives: D gene, clone size, V gene, J gene, CDR3 DNA, CDR3 protein. A D gene is named only where the DNA matches it firmly. Only some rows state a clone size, as once, few, many or a class for expanded clones.

d_call: NA; clone_size: NA; v_call: TRBV27; j_call: TRBJ1-5; cdr3_nt: TGTGCCAGCAGTCCCACAGGGTATCAGCCCCAGCATTTT; cdr3_aa: CASSPTGYQPQHF
d_call: NA; clone_size: once; v_call: TRBV9; j_call: TRBJ1-1; cdr3_nt: TGTGCCAGCAGCGGCAGGGGTAACACTGAAGCTTTCTTT; cdr3_aa: CASSGRGNTEAFF
d_call: NA; clone_size: few; v_call: TRBV4-1; j_call: TRBJ2-1; cdr3_nt: TGCGCCAGCCGGGGTCCCCCGATAAGCAGCTCCTACAATGAGCAGTTCTTC; cdr3_aa: CASRGPPISSSYNEQFF
d_call: NA; clone_size: NA; v_call: TRBV27; j_call: TRBJ2-7; cdr3_nt: TGTGCCAGCAGTTTATGGGGGCAGGATGACTACGAGCAGTACTTC; cdr3_aa: CASSLWGQDDYEQYF
d_call: NA; clone_size: few; v_call: TRBV19; j_call: TRBJ2-1; cdr3_nt: TGTGCCAGTAGTATGCCGCGCCGAATGGGGTATGAGCAGTTCTTC; cdr3_aa: CASSMPRRMGYEQFF
d_call: NA; clone_size: once; v_call: TRBV7-9; j_call: TRBJ2-3; cdr3_nt: TGTGCCAGCAGCCCCGAACTTAAACCAGATACGCAGTATTTT; cdr3_aa: CASSPELKPDTQYF
d_call: TRBD1; clone_size: NA; v_call: TRBV4-2; j_call: TRBJ1-2; cdr3_nt: TGTGCCAGCAGCCAAGATCGTGGGGGACAGGGAATCTATGGCTACACCTTC; cdr3_aa: CASSQDRGGQGIYGYTF
d_call: NA; clone_size: NA; v_call: TRBV6-1; j_call: TRBJ1-2; cdr3_nt: TGTGCCAGCAGTGAAGGACTGCACTATGGCTACACCTTC; cdr3_aa: CASSEGLHYGYTF
d_call: TRBD2; clone_size: NA; v_call: TRBV15; j_call: TRBJ2-5; cdr3_nt: TGTGCCACCAGCAGAACGGGGGGGCAAGAGACCCAGTACTTC; cdr3_aa: CATSRTGGQETQYF
d_call: NA; clone_size: NA; v_call: TRBV28; j_call: TRBJ1-5; cdr3_nt: TGTGCCAGCAGTTTCCTCGGCCGCGGTTCCCCACCCCAGCATTTT; cdr3_aa: CASSFLGRGSPPQHF
d_call: TRBD1; clone_size: NA; v_call: TRBV4-1; j_call: TRBJ1-1; cdr3_nt: TGCGCCAGCAGCACCCGGACAGGGAACGCTGAAGCTTTCTTT; cdr3_aa: CASSTRTGNAEAFF
d_call: TRBD1; clone_size: many; v_call: TRBV18; j_call: TRBJ2-1; cdr3_nt: TGTGCCAGCTCTCTAAAGGGACAGTTAGACGAGCAGTTCTTC; cdr3_aa: CASSLKGQLDEQFF
d_call: NA; clone_size: once; v_call: TRBV4-2; j_call: TRBJ2-7; cdr3_nt: TGTGCCAGCAGCACACACGACCTCTACGAGCAGTACTTC; cdr3_aa: CASSTHDLYEQYF
d_call: NA; clone_size: NA; v_call: TRBV29-1; j_call: TRBJ2-7; cdr3_nt: TGCAGCGTTGAGGCGGAAAGCTCCTACGAGCAGTACTTC; cdr3_aa: CSVEAESSYEQYF
d_call: NA; clone_size: once; v_call: TRBV19; j_call: TRBJ1-1; cdr3_nt: TGTGCCAGTAGTGGAGGAGGGGGCACTGAAGCTTTCTTT; cdr3_aa: CASSGGGGTEAFF
d_call: NA; clone_size: NA; v_call: TRBV11-2; j_call: TRBJ1-2; cdr3_nt: TGTGCCAGCACCGAGACACTTAACTATGGCTACACCTTC; cdr3_aa: CASTETLNYGYTF
d_call: NA; clone_size: NA; v_call: TRBV7-6; j_call: TRBJ1-1; cdr3_nt: TGTGCCAGCAGCCGGGGGACGGTGAACACTGAAGCTTTCTTT; cdr3_aa: CASSRGTVNTEAFF
d_call: NA; clone_size: NA; v_call: TRBV28; j_call: TRBJ2-7; cdr3_nt: TGTGCCAGCAGTTTTAGGGCCTCCTACGAGCAGTACTTC; cdr3_aa: CASSFRASYEQYF
d_call: NA; clone_size: NA; v_call: TRBV25-1; j_call: TRBJ1-1; cdr3_nt: TGTGCCAGCAGTGAACAGGGCTTGGTAACTGAAGCTTTCTTT; cdr3_aa: CASSEQGLVTEAFF
d_call: NA; clone_size: NA; v_call: TRBV18; j_call: TRBJ2-6; cdr3_nt: TGTGCCAGCTCACCAAGAGGAGGCGGTCTGCCACTCTCGGCTGGGGCCAACGTCCTGACTTTC; cdr3_aa: CASSPRGGGLPLSAGANVLTF
d_call: NA; clone_size: NA; v_call: TRBV2; j_call: TRBJ2-7; cdr3_nt: TGTGCCAGAGGGTCCGGGCAGGGCAGCGAGCAGTACTTC; cdr3_aa: CARGSGQGSEQYF
d_call: NA; clone_size: NA; v_call: TRBV27; j_call: TRBJ2-3; cdr3_nt: TGTGCCAGCAGTTTATATCGGACAGGCACAGATACGCAGTATTTT; cdr3_aa: CASSLYRTGTDTQYF
d_call: TRBD2; clone_size: NA; v_call: TRBV4-1; j_call: TRBJ2-1; cdr3_nt: TGCGCCAGCAGTCCCTTAGCGGGGTCTTACAATGAGCAGTTCTTC; cdr3_aa: CASSPLAGSYNEQFF
d_call: NA; clone_size: NA; v_call: TRBV7-2; j_call: TRBJ2-7; cdr3_nt: TGTGCCAGCAGCTCCGAGGAGTACGAGCAGTACTTC; cdr3_aa: CASSSEEYEQYF
d_call: NA; clone_size: NA; v_call: TRBV2; j_call: TRBJ2-7; cdr3_nt: TGTGCCAGCAGTCCAGGGGTAGAGGACGCCGAGCAGTACTTC; cdr3_aa: CASSPGVEDAEQYF
d_call: NA; clone_size: NA; v_call: TRBV6-5; j_call: TRBJ2-7; cdr3_nt: TGTGCCAGCAGTGCGAACTACGAGCAGTACTTC; cdr3_aa: CASSANYEQYF
d_call: NA; clone_size: once; v_call: TRBV5-5; j_call: TRBJ1-4; cdr3_nt: TGTGCCAGCAATTTCGGCGGAAAGGAAAAACTGTTTTTT; cdr3_aa: CASNFGGKEKLFF
d_call: NA; clone_size: NA; v_call: TRBV19; j_call: TRBJ2-7; cdr3_nt: TGTGCCAGTAGTATCCTTTCCGGGAGCTACGAGCAGTACTTC; cdr3_aa: CASSILSGSYEQYF
d_call: NA; clone_size: NA; v_call: TRBV27; j_call: TRBJ2-7; cdr3_nt: TGTGCCAGCAGTTTAGTGCGAGGAGGCTACGAGCAGTACTTC; cdr3_aa: CASSLVRGGYEQYF